This TCR beta chain was observed in a study of cytomegalovirus exposure and HLA in healthy donors. Study findings and constraints: A later analysis linked a missense variant in DCLRE1C to the trimming of TCR beta V and J genes.

13 Jbeta primers and 60 Vbeta primers were used for the PCR. The protocol was immunoSEQ multiplex PCR, while the TCRdb copy is restricted to in-frame clones and leaves out a portion. The table includes 200,000 to 250,000 clones, just over 75% detected once. All the people who gave samples were healthy bone marrow donors. This CDR3 is built from 18 residues. Germline loops: CDR1 LNHDA, CDR2 SQIVND (reference sequence). Trimming left V 7 bases short and J 0 bases short, with 22 bases between. With regard to this clone: Its antigen remains unidentified.

The sample taken for sequencing was PBMCs. This sequence joins TRBV19 and TRBJ2-1, with D possibly TRBD1 on 6 matching bases. This TCR was recovered from a woman in her sixties in good health and CMV-seropositive. The CDR3 reads CASTPFGTRPSSYNEQFF. In DNA, the CDR3 is TGTGCCAGTACTCCCTTCGGGACACGACCGAGCTCCTACAATGAGCAGTTCTTC.